This entry lists 9 T cell receptor beta chains sequenced from one sample in a study of control samples from healthy donors and cancer patients. Profiling relied on immunoSEQ multiplex PCR, and the TCRdb table lists in-frame clones only, not all of them. The sample shows fewer than 200,000 clones, 70% to 90% of them seen only once. Sequencing was done on a sample of blood. Every receptor here comes from a man aged 25-40 years in good health.

The rearrangement uses TRBV7-2 and TRBJ2-7, with D possibly being TRBD1 or TRBD2 (5 bases each). This CDR3 spans 12 amino acids. Germline V gene lookup returns CDR1 SGHTA and CDR2 FQGNSA. Trimming left V 6 bases short and J 5 bases short, with 11 bases between. CDR3 sequence reads: CASRHGGHEQYF. The CDR3 nucleotides read TGTGCCAGCAGGCATGGGGGTCACGAGCAGTACTTC.

The chain joins TRBV3-1 (or the pseudogene TRBV3-2) to TRBJ1-6; D not certain. CDR3 size: 13 residues. Germline V gene sequence: CDR1 LGHDT, CDR2 YNNKEL (reference sequence). Trimming removed 9 bases from V and 7 bases from J, with 13 bases in between. The CDR3 loop is CASAGRLNSPLHF. DNA of the CDR3: TGTGCCAGTGCAGGCAGGTTAAATTCACCCCTCCACTTT.

V gene TRBV28 combines with J gene TRBJ1-4; D gene uncertain. The CDR3 covers 15 residues. Looked up from germline, CDR1 is MDHEN and CDR2 is SYDVKM. Trimming removed 3 bases from V and 0 bases from J, with 8 bases in between. CDR3 sequence reads: CASSFSGSTNEKLFF. The CDR3 coding sequence is TGTGCCAGCAGTTTCTCAGGCTCAACTAATGAAAAACTGTTTTTT.

The rearrangement links TRBV5-1 to TRBJ2-6; the match to TRBD1 covers 8 bases. Trimming removed 10 bases from V and 4 bases from J; junction bases left unmatched: 10. The CDR3 has 15 amino acids. Germline V gene data show CDR1 as SGHRS and CDR2 as YFSETQ. CDR3 coding DNA: TGCGCCCGCGGGCAGGGGGCGGAGGGGGCCAACGTCCTGACTTTC. It codes for CARGQGAEGANVLTF.

J is TRBJ2-4 and V is TRBV19, with TRBD1 matching 9 bases. V trimming: 8 bases; J trimming: 8 bases; junction bases outside the gene matches: 4. This CDR3 contains 12 residues. Germline assignment: CDR1 LNHDA and CDR2 SQIVND (reference sequence). CDR3 DNA sequence: TGTGCCAGTCGGGACAGGGAATACATTCAGTACTTC. As protein: CASRDREYIQYF.

This chain joins TRBV27 and TRBJ1-1; 8 bases align to TRBD1. The CDR3 consists of 14 residues. Germline loops: CDR1 MNHEY, CDR2 SMNVEV (reference sequence). V was pared by 10 bases and J by 0 bases, with 7 bases of the junction left unmatched. The CDR3 spells CATGQGRVNTEAFF. CDR3 sequence (DNA): TGTGCCACCGGACAGGGTAGGGTGAACACTGAAGCTTTCTTT.

The V and J genes are TRBV7-9 and TRBJ1-1, with D possibly matching TRBD1 (5 bases). The V gene lost 4 bases and the J gene lost 3 bases, with 15 bases spanning the gap. The CDR3 runs to 15 residues. Germline V lookup: CDR1 SEHNR, CDR2 FQNEAQ (reference sequence). Here the CDR3 DNA reads TGTGCCAGCAGCTCGACAGCAGGGTTGGACACTGAAGCTTTCTTT. This sequence encodes CASSSTAGLDTEAFF.

This chain links TRBV10-3 with TRBJ2-7, with D possibly TRBD1 on 6 matching bases. V lost 3 bases, J lost 7 bases, and 16 bases lay in between. The CDR3 contains 14 residues. The V gene's germline CDR1 is ENHRY and CDR2 SYGVKD. The DNA of the CDR3 is TGTGCCATCAGTGATCTCGGGAACAGGGATGAGCAGTACTTC. Translating gives CAISDLGNRDEQYF.

The rearrangement uses TRBV6-5 and TRBJ1-5; 9 bases are shared with TRBD1. This CDR3 region has 13 residues. The junction had 5 bases not matched to a gene; V was cut back by 6 bases and J by 8 bases. From germline, CDR1 is MNHEY and CDR2 SVGAGI. This CDR3 is CASRTGTGKPQHF. DNA of the CDR3: TGTGCCAGCAGGACCGGGACAGGGAAGCCCCAGCATTTT.